This T cell receptor beta chain originates from a study of shared clonotypes between healthy human individuals. The protocol was immunoSEQ multiplex PCR, while the TCRdb copy is restricted to in-frame clones and leaves out a portion. The sample contains over 850,000 clones, roughly 74% of which appear only once. The germline V gene encodes CDR1 SGHAT and CDR2 FQNNGV. V lost 1 base, J lost 2 bases, and 11 bases lay in between. The CDR3 is 15 residues long. Sequencing was carried out using memory CD4+ T cells from PBMCs. The sample's subset: CD45RA-negative fraction. This chain connects TRBV11-2 to TRBJ1-1; D might be TRBD1 (6 bases). The sequence was obtained from a man aged 18 to 35 in good health. Some clones in this sample may be carry-over from other donors' samples. The DNA for the CDR3 is TGTGCCAGCAGCTTAGGGGGGGCTGTTAACACTGAAGCTTTCTTT. Translating gives CASSLGGAVNTEAFF.